This is a list of T cell receptor beta chains from one sample in a study of siplizumab effects on memory and regulatory T cells. The assay was immunoSEQ multiplex PCR, and TCRdb's table has in-frame clones only and misses some. The sample records around 100,000 clones, more than 90% being singletons. The sequenced material came from CD4+ T cells sorted from blood. The source is a human donor in good health. Both conserved end residues are part of each CDR3. The order of the fields is D gene, clone size, V gene, J gene, CDR3 DNA, CDR3 protein. A D gene is named only where the DNA matches it firmly. Rows give clone size only sometimes, using once, few, many, or a class for an expanded clone.

>NA|NA|TRBV6-6|TRBJ1-5
TGTGCCAGCGGATTCATAAGTGGTCAGCCCCAGCATTTT
CASGFISGQPQHF
>TRBD2|NA|TRBV6-5|TRBJ2-7
TGTGCCAGCAGTTACCTCGCGGGGGGACGGGAGCAGTACTTC
CASSYLAGGREQYF
>TRBD2|NA|TRBV19|TRBJ2-2
TGTGCCAGTAGGGGGCGGACTAGTGGTGCCGGGGAGCTGTTTTTT
CASRGRTSGAGELFF
>NA|NA|TRBV7-9|TRBJ2-7
TGTGCCAGCAGCTTCGGGCAGGGCCATTACGAGCAGTACTTC
CASSFGQGHYEQYF
>NA|once|TRBV5-6|TRBJ1-5
TGTGCCAGCAGCTTGGGTGGAGGGGACCAGCCCCAGCATTTT
CASSLGGGDQPQHF
>NA|NA|TRBV7-2|TRBJ1-2
TGTGCCCGCAGCTCATTCAACCAAAGGGGGGGGAACTATGGCTACACCTTC
CARSSFNQRGGNYGYTF
>TRBD1|NA|TRBV25-1|TRBJ1-4
TGTGCCAGCAGTGGGGACAGGGGTAATGAAAAACTGTTTTTT
CASSGDRGNEKLFF
>NA|NA|TRBV6-5|TRBJ2-3
TGTGCCAGCAGTGTCGGGGTCTCAGATACGCAGTATTTT
CASSVGVSDTQYF
>NA|NA|TRBV10-3|TRBJ2-5
TGTGCCATCAGTGAGTCGATGGGGGGCCGAGAGACCCAGTACTTC
CAISESMGGRETQYF
>TRBD1|NA|TRBV4-2|TRBJ2-2
TGTGCCAGCAGCCAAGTAGGTCCCGGACAGGGGACCGGGGAGCTGTTTTTT
CASSQVGPGQGTGELFF
>NA|once|TRBV7-9|TRBJ1-1
TGTGCCAGCAGCTTAGGGAGTAGGCTTTCCGCTGAAGCTTTCTTT
CASSLGSRLSAEAFF
>NA|NA|TRBV4-1|TRBJ1-4
TGCGCCAGCAGCCCCGGTCTGGGTGGTCCGGGTGGGGAAAAACTGTTTTTT
CASSPGLGGPGGEKLFF
>NA|NA|TRBV18|TRBJ1-6
TGTGCCAGCTCGCGTTCACCTGTGGAGGGCTCCTATAATTCACCCCTCCACTTT
CASSRSPVEGSYNSPLHF
>NA|NA|TRBV7-3|TRBJ2-3
TGTGCCAGCAGCCGGTTCATCCCTTCGGGCACAGATACGCAGTATTTT
CASSRFIPSGTDTQYF
>NA|NA|TRBV5-1|TRBJ2-7
TGCGCCAGCAGCTTGGCAGGAGGAGACAGTGGCTACGAGCAGTACTTC
CASSLAGGDSGYEQYF
>NA|NA|TRBV14|TRBJ2-7
TGTGCCAGCAGCCAAGATGTTTTGACAGGAGCATACTTC
CASSQDVLTGAYF
>NA|NA|TRBV20-1|TRBJ1-3
TGCAGTGCAAAAGGAAACACCATATATTTT
CSAKGNTIYF